This T cell receptor beta chain was recorded in a study of T cells in Graves' hyperthyroidism and ophthalmopathy. Findings of the study overall: Through a model of 13 V-J features, ophthalmopathy was separated from stable hyperthyroidism. Within blood appeared most thyroid clonotypes that had expanded above 0.001.

This clonotype was observed at least ten times. Its specificity is unknown. Authors of the study amplified TCR beta CDR3 regions from RNA transcripts. Primed by the HTBI set, a first-round RT-PCR was run on the TCR CDR3. TCRdb re-analysed the multiplex PCR reads in MiXCR, keeping a single row per CDR3 protein. This sample has under 300,000 distinct CDR3 sequences; less than 15% occur once, and the top ten carry 13%. The CDR3 is made up of 16 amino acids. The germline CDR1 and CDR2 sequences are SGHRS and YFSETQ. The germline V and J ends were trimmed by 2 bases and 0 bases, with 11 bases remaining between them.

This chain connects TRBV5-1 to TRBJ2-2; possible D gene TRBD1, 5 bases. The source is a woman aged 40 to 50 with Graves' hyperthyroidism that later progressed to Graves' ophthalmopathy. The sequenced sample was blood. CDR3 region: CASSLDSIANTGELFF. In DNA form, the CDR3 reads TGCGCCAGCAGCTTAGACAGCATTGCGAACACCGGGGAGCTGTTTTTT.